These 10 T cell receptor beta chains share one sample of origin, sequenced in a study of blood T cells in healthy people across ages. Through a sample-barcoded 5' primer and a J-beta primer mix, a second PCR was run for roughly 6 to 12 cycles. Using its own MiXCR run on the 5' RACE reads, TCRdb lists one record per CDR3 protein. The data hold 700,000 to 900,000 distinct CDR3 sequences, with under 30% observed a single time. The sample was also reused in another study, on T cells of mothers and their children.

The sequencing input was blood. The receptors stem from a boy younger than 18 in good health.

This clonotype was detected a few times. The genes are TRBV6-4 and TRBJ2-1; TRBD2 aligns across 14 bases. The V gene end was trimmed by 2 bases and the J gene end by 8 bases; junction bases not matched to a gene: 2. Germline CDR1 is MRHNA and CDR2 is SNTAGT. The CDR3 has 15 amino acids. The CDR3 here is CASSDTGLAGDEQFF. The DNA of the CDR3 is TGTGCCAGCAGTGACACGGGACTAGCGGGGGATGAGCAGTTCTTC.

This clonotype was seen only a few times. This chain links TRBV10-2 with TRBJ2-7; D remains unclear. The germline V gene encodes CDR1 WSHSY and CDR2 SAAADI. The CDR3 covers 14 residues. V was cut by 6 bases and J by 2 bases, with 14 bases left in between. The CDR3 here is CASSNLSGPYEQYF. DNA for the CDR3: TGCGCCAGCAGCAACCTTTCGGGCCCCTACGAGCAGTACTTC.

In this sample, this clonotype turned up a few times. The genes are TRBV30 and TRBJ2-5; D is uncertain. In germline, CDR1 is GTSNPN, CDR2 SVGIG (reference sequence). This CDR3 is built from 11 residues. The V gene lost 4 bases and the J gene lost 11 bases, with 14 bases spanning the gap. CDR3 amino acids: CAWKVVGKQYF. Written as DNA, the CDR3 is TGTGCCTGGAAAGTTGTTGGAAAGCAGTACTTC.

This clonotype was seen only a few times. The CDR3 DNA sequence: TGTGCCAGCGGAGAGGCTCGGGGGTGGTACGAGCAGTACTTC. This codes for CASGEARGWYEQYF. The chain couples TRBV28 to TRBJ2-7; maybe TRBD2 (6 bases). The ends were cut back, 8 bases at V and 4 bases at J, with 18 bases in the middle. CDR1 and CDR2 from the germline V gene are MDHEN and SYDVKM. The length of the CDR3 is 14 residues.

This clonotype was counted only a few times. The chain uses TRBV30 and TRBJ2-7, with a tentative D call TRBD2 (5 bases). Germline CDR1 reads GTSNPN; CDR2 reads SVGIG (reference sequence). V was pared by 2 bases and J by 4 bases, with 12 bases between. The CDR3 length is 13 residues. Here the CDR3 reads CAWSPRSGYEQYF. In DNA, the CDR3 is TGTGCCTGGAGTCCCCGAAGCGGTTACGAGCAGTACTTC.

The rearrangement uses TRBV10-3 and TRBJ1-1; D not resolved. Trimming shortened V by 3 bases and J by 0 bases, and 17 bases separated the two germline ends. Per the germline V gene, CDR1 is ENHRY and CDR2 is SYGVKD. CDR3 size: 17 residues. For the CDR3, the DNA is TGTGCCATCAGTGATCCAGTACGGAATAATATGAACACTGAAGCTTTCTTT. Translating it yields CAISDPVRNNMNTEAFF.

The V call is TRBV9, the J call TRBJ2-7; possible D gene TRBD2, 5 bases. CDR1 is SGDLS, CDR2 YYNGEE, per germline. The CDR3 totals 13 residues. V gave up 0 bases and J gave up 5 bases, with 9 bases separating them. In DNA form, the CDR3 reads TGTGCCAGCAGCGTAGGAGAGGGTAACGAGCAGTACTTC. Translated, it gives CASSVGEGNEQYF.

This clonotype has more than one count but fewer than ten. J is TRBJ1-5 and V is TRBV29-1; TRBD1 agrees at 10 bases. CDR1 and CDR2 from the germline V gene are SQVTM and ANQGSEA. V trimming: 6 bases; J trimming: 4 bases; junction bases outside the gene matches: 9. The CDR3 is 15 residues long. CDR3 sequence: CSVEGTGDSNQPQHF. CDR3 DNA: TGCAGCGTGGAGGGGACAGGGGACTCAAATCAGCCCCAGCATTTT.

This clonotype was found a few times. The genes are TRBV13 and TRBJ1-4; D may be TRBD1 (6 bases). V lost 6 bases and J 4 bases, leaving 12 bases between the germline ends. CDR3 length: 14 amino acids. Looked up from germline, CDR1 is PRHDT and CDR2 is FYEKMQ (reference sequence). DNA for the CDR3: TGTGCCAGCAGGGGGGCTATAAGTAATGAAAAACTGTTTTTT. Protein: CASRGAISNEKLFF.

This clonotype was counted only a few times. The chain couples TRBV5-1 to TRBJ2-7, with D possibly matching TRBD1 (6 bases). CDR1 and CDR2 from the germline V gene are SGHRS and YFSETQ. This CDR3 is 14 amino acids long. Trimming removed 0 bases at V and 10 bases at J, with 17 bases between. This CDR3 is CASSLEVTGGSQYF. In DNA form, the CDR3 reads TGCGCCAGCAGCTTGGAAGTGACAGGTGGTTCCCAGTACTTC. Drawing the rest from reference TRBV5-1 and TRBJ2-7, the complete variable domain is KAGVTQTPRYLIKTRGQQVTLSCSPISGHRSVSWYQQTPGQGLQFLFEYFSETQRNKGNFPGRFSGRQFSNSRSEMNVSTLELGDSALYLCASSLEVTGGSQYFGPGTRLTVT.